This T cell receptor beta chain came from a study of cytomegalovirus exposure and HLA in healthy donors. Study-level background: A previous analysis identified around 120 million unique TCR beta sequences derived from around 200 million T cells.

On this clone: Its cognate antigen is unknown.

The CDR3 runs 15 residues. Losses at the gene ends were 4 bases for V and 7 bases for J; bases not matched to a gene: 13. Germline V gene sequence: CDR1 SGHNT, CDR2 YYREEE (reference sequence). General study findings and limits: Analyses of presence/absence relied on an assumption of roughly uniform sequencing depth across donors. A later analysis reportedly identified an Asian-associated ancestry cluster as carrying fewer N-insertions than the roughly 670-donor mean.

Primers included in the PCR were 60 Vbeta and 13 Jbeta primers. Clones were sequenced by immunoSEQ multiplex PCR, and TCRdb holds only the in-frame ones, with some missing. The sample has about 120,000 clones; roughly 82% are singletons. The TCR originated in a man aged 35-49 years in good health and CMV-seropositive. Sequencing input: PBMCs. This chain links TRBV5-4 with TRBJ2-5; 7 nucleotides agree with TRBD1. CDR3 sequence: CASSPGGQASGTQYF. DNA for the CDR3: TGTGCCAGCAGCCCCGGCGGACAGGCCTCAGGGACCCAGTACTTC.